Below, 30 T cell receptor beta chains from the same sample are listed, as sequenced in a study of OX40 agonist ivuxolimab in advanced cancers. Assay: immunoSEQ multiplex PCR; the TCRdb copy retains only in-frame clones and omits some. Of roughly 29,000 clones listed, about nine tenths are singletons. This specimen consisted of CD4+ or CD8+ T cells sorted from blood, obtained in a trial of the OX40 agonist ivuxolimab. Receptor source: an adult with an advanced solid tumor such as melanoma, head and neck, liver or kidney cancer.

The chain has TRBV4-3 and TRBJ2-2; D unresolved. Trimming stripped 1 base from V and 1 base from J, with 4 bases between. Germline CDR1 reads LGHNA; CDR2 reads YSLEER. The CDR3 spans 14 residues. The CDR3 loop reads CASSQARNTGELFF. In DNA form, the CDR3 reads TGCGCCAGCAGCCAAGCCAGGAACACCGGGGAGCTGTTTTTT.

This clone was found a few times. This chain uses TRBV27 with TRBJ1-1, with D maybe TRBD1 (5 bases). Germline CDR1 reads MNHEY; CDR2 reads SMNVEV (reference sequence). The CDR3 covers 13 residues. The germline V and J ends were trimmed by 10 bases and 3 bases, with 15 bases remaining between them. This CDR3 is CATGNQGDTEAFF. CDR3 nucleotide sequence: TGTGCCACTGGGAACCAGGGTGACACTGAAGCTTTCTTT.

The V and J genes are TRBV7-9 and TRBJ2-7, with D possibly TRBD1 on 5 matching bases. CDR3 size: 14 residues. Trimming stripped 0 bases from V and 5 bases from J, with 11 bases between. The V gene's germline CDR1 is SEHNR and CDR2 FQNEAQ (reference sequence). The CDR3 coding sequence is TGTGCCAGCAGCTTAGCGGGGCCGAGCAACGAGCAGTACTTC. Residues: CASSLAGPSNEQYF.

The J gene is TRBJ2-2, the V gene TRBV9; 14 positions match TRBD2. The CDR3 loop spans 17 amino acids. Germline loops: CDR1 SGDLS, CDR2 YYNGEE. Trimming removed 4 bases from V and 1 base from J; junction bases left unmatched: 3. CDR3 bases: TGTGCCAGCAGCAAGACTAGCGGGAGGGTGAACACCGGGGAGCTGTTTTTT. Its protein product is CASSKTSGRVNTGELFF.

This chain links TRBV6-5 with TRBJ2-1, with D hard to call. The V end was cut by 9 bases, the J end by 8 bases, with 11 bases between. CDR3 length: 11 residues. Germline V gene data show CDR1 as MNHEY and CDR2 as SVGAGI. The CDR3 loop reads CASLGGHEQFF. Written as DNA, the CDR3 is TGTGCCAGTCTGGGCGGCCATGAGCAGTTCTTC.

The CDR3 protein is CASSGVVAGQETQYF. DNA for the CDR3: TGCGCCAGCAGTGGTGTCGTTGCGGGCCAAGAGACCCAGTACTTC. This chain joins TRBV10-2 and TRBJ2-5; maybe TRBD2 (5 bases). V was pared by 4 bases and J by 1 base, with 13 bases between. Germline CDR1 is WSHSY and CDR2 is SAAADI. The CDR3 totals 15 residues.

This clone was recorded once. The chain couples TRBV19 to TRBJ1-1; tentatively, D is TRBD1 (5 bases). V was shortened by 6 bases and J by 7 bases, with 12 bases between the two germline ends. Looked up from germline, CDR1 is LNHDA and CDR2 is SQIVND (reference sequence). The CDR3 contains 12 residues. CDR3 nucleotide sequence: TGTGCCAGTAGCCCTTTGGGGGTTGAAGCTTTCTTT. Protein sequence: CASSPLGVEAFF.

The CDR3 region is CASSFGGDSNQPQHF. Here the CDR3 DNA reads TGTGCCAGCAGCTTTGGGGGCGATAGCAATCAGCCCCAGCATTTT. The V gene is TRBV13, the J gene TRBJ1-5; D is possibly TRBD1 (6 bases). Trimming took off 3 bases at V and 0 bases at J, with 9 bases between the two ends. The CDR3 sequence is 15 residues long. Germline values: CDR1 PRHDT, CDR2 FYEKMQ (reference sequence).

The rearrangement uses TRBV19 and TRBJ2-1; 10 bases map to TRBD2. V shed 4 bases and J 0 bases; nucleotides not matched to a gene: 3. Germline V gene data show CDR1 as LNHDA and CDR2 as SQIVND (reference sequence). This CDR3 spans 16 amino acids. CDR3 region: CASSTSGGSSYNEQFF. The CDR3 nucleotides are TGTGCCAGTAGTACTAGCGGGGGAAGCTCCTACAATGAGCAGTTCTTC. The whole variable domain, filled in from reference TRBV19 and TRBJ2-1, reads DGGITQSPKYLFRKEGQNVTLSCEQNLNHDAMYWYRQDPGQGLRLIYYSQIVNDFQKGDIAEGYSVSREKKESFPLTVTSAQKNPTAFYLCASSTSGGSSYNEQFFGPGTRLTVL.

This chain joins TRBV7-2 and TRBJ2-3; D might be TRBD1 (6 bases). Germline CDR1 SGHTA, CDR2 FQGNSA. The CDR3 sequence is 16 residues long. Trimming took 1 base from V and 4 from J, leaving 15 bases between them. The CDR3 protein is CASSLGLQGPADTQYF. The CDR3 region has the DNA TGTGCCAGCAGCTTAGGCTTACAGGGCCCCGCAGATACGCAGTATTTT. The full variable domain, with the rest looked up from reference TRBV7-2 and TRBJ2-3, is GAGVSQSPSNKVTEKGKDVELRCDPISGHTALYWYRQSLGQGLEFLIYFQGNSAPDKSGLPSDRFSAERTGGSVSTLTIQRTQQEDSAVYLCASSLGLQGPADTQYFGPGTRLTVL.

The V gene is TRBV5-4, the J gene TRBJ1-1, with D uncertain. CDR1 is SGHNT, CDR2 YYREEE, per germline (reference sequence). V was trimmed by 2 bases and J by 0 bases, leaving 17 bases between them. The CDR3 has 17 amino acids. The chain's CDR3 is CASSFGYLSQMNTEAFF. The CDR3 nucleotides are TGTGCCAGCAGCTTTGGGTACTTGTCCCAGATGAACACTGAAGCTTTCTTT.

This rearrangement joins TRBV6-1 to TRBJ2-3; D may be TRBD2 (5 bases). V gave up 3 bases and J gave up 0 bases, with 13 bases separating them. The CDR3 is made up of 16 amino acids. Germline V gene data show CDR1 as MNHNS and CDR2 as SASEGT. CDR3 region: CASSEWSGGSTDTQYF. Written as DNA, the CDR3 is TGTGCCAGCAGTGAGTGGAGCGGAGGCAGCACAGATACGCAGTATTTT.

The J gene is TRBJ2-7, the V gene TRBV7-2; 7 bases are shared with TRBD2. The CDR3 extends over 13 amino acids. The junction had 9 bases not matched to a gene; V was cut back by 7 bases and J by 6 bases. Germline-derived CDR1 and CDR2 are SGHTA and FQGNSA. The chain's CDR3 is CASTSHGGFEQYF. In DNA form, the CDR3 reads TGTGCCAGCACGTCCCACGGGGGGTTCGAGCAGTACTTC. The full variable domain, rest sourced from reference TRBV7-2 and TRBJ2-7, is GAGVSQSPSNKVTEKGKDVELRCDPISGHTALYWYRQSLGQGLEFLIYFQGNSAPDKSGLPSDRFSAERTGGSVSTLTIQRTQQEDSAVYLCASTSHGGFEQYFGPGTRLTVT.

This clone counts as medium-sized. CDR3 region: CASSPPGAYEQYF. In DNA, the CDR3 is TGCGCCAGCAGCCCGCCGGGCGCCTACGAGCAGTACTTC. The genes are TRBV5-1 and TRBJ2-7, with no clear D. The V gene lost 4 bases and the J gene lost 2 bases, with 10 bases spanning the gap. Germline CDR1 and CDR2: SGHRS and YFSETQ. The CDR3 is made up of 13 amino acids. The whole variable domain, filled in from reference TRBV5-1 and TRBJ2-7, reads KAGVTQTPRYLIKTRGQQVTLSCSPISGHRSVSWYQQTPGQGLQFLFEYFSETQRNKGNFPGRFSGRQFSNSRSEMNVSTLELGDSALYLCASSPPGAYEQYFGPGTRLTVT.

The chain has TRBV19 and TRBJ2-1; no definite D call. V lost 8 bases and J 0 bases, leaving 11 bases between the germline ends. This CDR3 has 14 residues. Germline CDR1 is LNHDA and CDR2 is SQIVND (reference sequence). The CDR3 DNA reads TGTGCCAGTGGATATTTGAGCTCCTACAATGAGCAGTTCTTC. Amino acid sequence: CASGYLSSYNEQFF.

This chain's CDR3 is CASTRGLAGPMLADTQYF. The CDR3 DNA sequence: TGTGCCAGCACTCGCGGGCTAGCGGGCCCGATGTTGGCAGATACGCAGTATTTT. The V and J genes are TRBV5-4 and TRBJ2-3; 8 bases align to TRBD2. CDR3 size: 18 residues. After removal of 6 bases from V and 4 bases from J, the junction contained 19 bases not matched to a gene. Germline V lookup: CDR1 SGHNT, CDR2 YYREEE (reference sequence).

Only one count was recorded for this clone. The V call is TRBV29-1, the J call TRBJ2-1; 14 nucleotides line up with TRBD2. J was trimmed by 5 bases and V by 2 bases; bases with no gene match: 8. In germline, CDR1 is SQVTM, CDR2 ANQGSEA. The CDR3 loop spans 17 amino acids. The CDR3 DNA reads as TGCAGCGTTGAACGAGGGACTAGCGGGAGCTCTAACAATGAGCAGTTCTTC. Its translation is CSVERGTSGSSNNEQFF.

The chain is built from TRBV27 and TRBJ2-7, with TRBD2 matching 7 bases. With 0 bases clipped from V and 2 bases from J, the junction kept 13 bases outside the gene matches. The germline V gene encodes CDR1 MNHEY and CDR2 SMNVEV (reference sequence). The CDR3 has 18 amino acids. The CDR3 sequence: CASSLSIGRAAGTYEQYF. The CDR3 DNA is TGTGCCAGCAGTTTATCGATAGGGAGGGCGGCTGGAACCTACGAGCAGTACTTC.

The chain uses TRBV20-1 and TRBJ2-7; D is unresolved. Germline lookup yields CDR1 DFQATT and CDR2 SNEGSKA (reference sequence). The CDR3 has 11 residues. V lost 6 bases, J lost 7 bases, and 13 bases lay in between. CDR3 sequence reads: CSAQFVREQYF. CDR3 bases: TGCAGTGCCCAGTTTGTGCGGGAGCAGTACTTC.

The V gene is TRBV5-4, the J gene TRBJ2-7, with 8 bases that match TRBD2. V trimming: 4 bases; J trimming: 2 bases; junction bases outside the gene matches: 11. In germline, CDR1 is SGHNT, CDR2 YYREEE (reference sequence). The CDR3 is made up of 16 amino acids. The CDR3 spells CASSPLGLDFPYEQYF. The CDR3 coding sequence is TGTGCCAGCAGCCCTCTGGGACTAGACTTCCCCTACGAGCAGTACTTC.

The V gene is TRBV5-4, the J gene TRBJ1-2; 7 nucleotides align to TRBD1. The CDR3 runs 14 residues. The germline gives CDR1 SGHNT, CDR2 YYREEE (reference sequence). V lost 4 bases to trimming and J lost 2 bases; unmatched junction nucleotides: 5. CDR3 protein: CASSHKTGNYGYTF. CDR3 nucleotide sequence: TGTGCCAGCAGCCACAAGACAGGGAACTATGGCTACACCTTC. The variable domain in full, completed from reference TRBV5-4 and TRBJ1-2, reads ETGVTQSPTHLIKTRGQQVTLRCSSQSGHNTVSWYQQALGQGPQFIFQYYREEENGRGNFPPRFSGLQFPNYSSELNVNALELDDSALYLCASSHKTGNYGYTFGSGTRLTVV.

The rearrangement joins TRBV9 to TRBJ2-7; D is perhaps TRBD2 (5 bases). The germline V and J ends were trimmed by 2 bases and 3 bases, with 21 bases remaining between them. The germline V gene has CDR1 SGDLS and CDR2 YYNGEE. This CDR3 has 17 amino acids. The CDR3 protein is CASSVTSGLENLYEQYF. CDR3 nucleotides: TGTGCCAGCAGCGTGACCTCAGGACTGGAAAATCTCTACGAGCAGTACTTC.

The V gene is TRBV10-3, the J gene TRBJ2-7; 10 bases map to TRBD2. J was trimmed by 3 bases and V by 5 bases; bases with no gene match: 10. The V gene's germline CDR1 is ENHRY and CDR2 SYGVKD. The CDR3 is 16 residues long. CDR3 nucleotides: TGTGCCATCAGTACCCCGGGACTAGCGACCGACTACGAGCAGTACTTC. Its translation: CAISTPGLATDYEQYF.

This chain uses TRBV19 with TRBJ1-1; D is unclear. CDR3 length: 13 residues. V lost 3 bases to trimming and J lost 11 bases, with 16 bases between them. CDR1 is LNHDA, CDR2 SQIVND, per germline (reference sequence). CDR3 nucleotide sequence: TGTGCCAGTAGTATGGGAATGGACCCCCGTGCTTTCTTT. This gives the protein CASSMGMDPRAFF.

The chain carries TRBV19 and TRBJ2-3; D is tentatively TRBD1 or TRBD2 (6 bases each). CDR1 LNHDA and CDR2 SQIVND come from the germline V gene (reference sequence). V shed 3 bases and J shed 0 bases, with 19 bases lying between them. This CDR3 is built from 18 residues. The CDR3 spells CASSIQGRILSSTDTQYF. The DNA for the CDR3 is TGTGCCAGTAGTATTCAGGGGAGGATACTATCTAGCACAGATACGCAGTATTTT.

CDR3 in DNA: TGTGCCAGTAGTGTCAGGGTTGGCTACGAGCAGTACTTC. Its protein product is CASSVRVGYEQYF. V and J are TRBV19 and TRBJ2-7, with D perhaps matching TRBD1 (5 bases). The germline gives CDR1 LNHDA, CDR2 SQIVND (reference sequence). The V and J ends lost 5 bases and 3 bases respectively, with 11 bases between them. This CDR3 region has 13 residues. The variable domain in full, completed from reference TRBV19 and TRBJ2-7, reads DGGITQSPKYLFRKEGQNVTLSCEQNLNHDAMYWYRQDPGQGLRLIYYSQIVNDFQKGDIAEGYSVSREKKESFPLTVTSAQKNPTAFYLCASSVRVGYEQYFGPGTRLTVT.

The CDR3 bases are TGTGCCAGCAGCCCAGGGAGAGGGAGCTCCTACGAGCAGTACTTC. This gives the protein CASSPGRGSSYEQYF. V usage is TRBV9 and J usage is TRBJ2-7; TRBD1 or TRBD2 may be the D gene (5 bases each). V lost 4 bases and J 0 bases, leaving 14 bases between the germline ends. CDR3 length: 15 residues. Germline lookup yields CDR1 SGDLS and CDR2 YYNGEE.

This clone was detected once. The genes are TRBV7-6 and TRBJ2-3, with D possibly matching TRBD2 (6 bases). The V and J ends lost 2 bases and 5 bases respectively, with 17 bases between them. Looked up from germline, CDR1 is SGHVS and CDR2 is FNYEAQ. This CDR3 region has 16 residues. The DNA for the CDR3 is TGTGCCAGCAGCTTACTAGAAGCGGGTTTCGGAGATACGCAGTATTTT. It translates to CASSLLEAGFGDTQYF.

V gene TRBV5-6 combines with J gene TRBJ1-1; no clear D. The V end lost 3 bases, the J end lost 1 base, and 10 bases lay between the germline ends. Per the germline V gene, CDR1 is SGHDT and CDR2 is YYEEEE. This CDR3 is built from 14 residues. DNA of the CDR3: TGTGCCAGCAGCTCGGGCACCTCGAACACTGAAGCTTTCTTT. Translated, it gives CASSSGTSNTEAFF.

Only a few counts were recorded for this clone. The chain joins TRBV19 to TRBJ1-1; D gene uncertain. This CDR3 is 13 amino acids long. CDR1 is LNHDA, CDR2 SQIVND, per germline (reference sequence). V was clipped by 3 bases and J by 1 base, with 6 bases between them. The CDR3 sequence is CASSMTWNTEAFF. CDR3 nucleotide sequence: TGTGCCAGTAGTATGACATGGAACACTGAAGCTTTCTTT. Supplemented by reference TRBV19 and TRBJ1-1, the full variable domain reads DGGITQSPKYLFRKEGQNVTLSCEQNLNHDAMYWYRQDPGQGLRLIYYSQIVNDFQKGDIAEGYSVSREKKESFPLTVTSAQKNPTAFYLCASSMTWNTEAFFGQGTRLTVV.